This record looks at one TCR beta chain sequence and its context. This entry comes from a study of control samples from healthy donors and cancer patients. The CDR3 consists of 15 residues. CDR1 is MNHEY, CDR2 SVGAGI, per germline. V was clipped by 6 bases and J by 6 bases; unmatched bases: 9. Assay: immunoSEQ multiplex PCR; the TCRdb copy retains only in-frame clones and omits some. Of under 200,000 clones listed, roughly 94% were seen once; the top ten hold around 13%. The sequence came from a man in his fifties or sixties with colorectal cancer. V gene TRBV6-5 combines with J gene TRBJ2-1; 9 bases agree with TRBD2. The sample taken for sequencing was PBMCs. The CDR3 DNA is TGTGCCAGCAGCGTTAGCGGGGGAGGTCCCAATGAGCAGTTCTTC. Amino acid sequence: CASSVSGGGPNEQFF.